Each of the 27 T cell receptor beta chains below was sequenced from the same sample in a study of blood T cells in healthy people across ages. A J-beta primer mix and a sample-barcoded 5' primer were used in a second PCR of roughly 7 to 12 cycles. TCRdb independently ran MiXCR on the 5' RACE reads; one entry per CDR3 protein. There are approximately 1.5 million distinct CDR3 sequences in the sample; roughly 32% occur only once, and around 11% lies in the top ten. The sequencing sample was made of blood. Source of these receptors: a young woman in good health.

This clonotype was observed a handful of times. The chain employs TRBV14 and TRBJ2-3, with D uncertain. V was trimmed by 4 bases and J by 2 bases, leaving 13 bases between them. This CDR3 is built from 15 residues. Germline V CDR1 and CDR2: SGHDN, FVKESK. CDR3 amino acids: CASSRTLANTDTQYF. In DNA, the CDR3 is TGTGCCAGCAGCCGAACTTTAGCAAACACAGATACGCAGTATTTT.

V gene TRBV20-1 combines with J gene TRBJ2-7, with D perhaps TRBD1 (5 bases). Per germline, CDR1 DFQATT and CDR2 SNEGSKA (reference sequence). V was trimmed by 1 base and J by 5 bases, leaving 15 bases between them. The CDR3 has 14 amino acids. CDR3 loop: CSARVGQGQHEQYF. The CDR3 DNA is TGCAGTGCTAGAGTCGGGCAGGGTCAGCACGAGCAGTACTTC.

Only a few counts were recorded for this clonotype. The genes are TRBV15 and TRBJ2-7, with D tentatively TRBD2 (5 bases). The germline V and J ends were trimmed by 3 bases and 3 bases, with 15 bases remaining between them. This CDR3 region has 15 residues. The germline V gene has CDR1 LNHNV and CDR2 YYDKDF (reference sequence). In nucleotides, the CDR3 is TGTGCCACCAGCAGTGCCCCCACCGGGGTCTACGAGCAGTACTTC. It encodes CATSSAPTGVYEQYF.

There are a few counts of this clonotype. The J gene is TRBJ2-1, the V gene TRBV13; 8 bases map to TRBD2. CDR3 size: 14 residues. Germline assignment: CDR1 PRHDT and CDR2 FYEKMQ (reference sequence). V trimming: 5 bases; J trimming: 10 bases; junction bases outside the gene matches: 10. In nucleotides, the CDR3 is TGTGCCAGCAGCCCCGGGCAGCGCGGGGGGGAGCAGTTCTTC. The encoded protein is CASSPGQRGGEQFF. The full variable domain, with the rest looked up from reference TRBV13 and TRBJ2-1, is AAGVIQSPRHLIKEKRETATLKCYPIPRHDTVYWYQQGPGQDPQFLISFYEKMQSDKGSIPDRFSAQQFSDYHSELNMSSLELGDSALYFCASSPGQRGGEQFFGPGTRLTVL.

This clonotype was recorded a few times. This rearrangement joins TRBV27 to TRBJ2-1, with D maybe TRBD2 (5 bases). V shed 2 bases and J shed 6 bases, with 14 bases lying between them. This CDR3 is 15 amino acids long. The germline V gene encodes CDR1 MNHEY and CDR2 SMNVEV (reference sequence). DNA of the CDR3: TGTGCCAGCAGTTTAGTGGGAGAGGCCATCAATGAGCAGTTCTTC. Amino acid sequence: CASSLVGEAINEQFF.

This clonotype was seen only a few times. This chain links TRBV20-1 with TRBJ2-1, with TRBD2 matching over 11 bases. Trimming removed 5 bases from V and 7 bases from J; junction bases left unmatched: 7. The germline V gene has CDR1 DFQATT and CDR2 SNEGSKA (reference sequence). The CDR3 has 14 amino acids. CDR3 loop: CSAPHRLAGNEQFF. CDR3 DNA: TGCAGTGCTCCTCACCGACTAGCGGGAAATGAGCAGTTCTTC.

On this clonotype itself: Possible read error: a much larger clone is one base away. The chain joins TRBV3-1 to TRBJ2-4, with 8 bases fitting TRBD1. Germline V gene sequence: CDR1 LGHDT, CDR2 YNNKEL (reference sequence). The CDR3 covers 13 residues. J lost 13 bases, V lost 3 bases, and 8 bases had no gene match. The CDR3 is CASSHLGQGKQYF. In DNA, the CDR3 is TGTGCCAGCAGCCACCTCGGACAGGGCAAGCAGTACTTC.

This rearrangement joins TRBV5-1 to TRBJ2-1; no reliable D call. V was cut by 0 bases and J by 8 bases, with 6 bases left in between. This CDR3 has 12 residues. CDR1 and CDR2 from the germline V gene are SGHRS and YFSETQ. The CDR3 loop reads CASSLVGHEQFF. In nucleotides, the CDR3 is TGCGCCAGCAGCTTGGTGGGTCATGAGCAGTTCTTC.

Concerning this clonotype itself: At one end, the junction sequence differs from germline, possibly due to a read error. V usage is TRBV29-1 and J usage is TRBJ2-7; 9 bases align to TRBD1. The CDR3 spans 13 residues. Looked up from germline, CDR1 is SQVTM and CDR2 is ANQGSEA. CDR3 DNA: TGCAGCGCTAGACAGGGGGGGTCCTACGAGCAGTGCTTC. This translates into CSARQGGSYEQCF.

This clonotype was seen only a few times. The V and J genes are TRBV7-9 and TRBJ2-7; a weak D match, TRBD2 (6 bases). Trimming shortened V by 8 bases and J by 4 bases, and 21 bases separated the two germline ends. CDR3 length: 15 amino acids. In germline, CDR1 is SEHNR, CDR2 FQNEAQ (reference sequence). Written as DNA, the CDR3 is TGTGCCAGCCAACCTGTTACGGGAGCATTTTACGAGCAGTACTTC. Amino acids: CASQPVTGAFYEQYF.

This clonotype was seen only a few times. The gene calls are TRBV7-2 and TRBJ1-6; the D is unclear. Germline V gene data show CDR1 as SGHTA and CDR2 as FQGNSA. The V end was cut by 1 base, the J end by 4 bases, with 5 bases between. This CDR3 contains 14 residues. CDR3 amino acids: CASSLVTYNSPLHF. Here the CDR3 DNA reads TGTGCCAGCAGCTTAGTAACTTATAATTCACCCCTCCACTTT.

The chain joins TRBV27 to TRBJ2-5; no clear D gene. The J call is doubtful: the DNA matches TRBJ2-7 better. This CDR3 spans 11 amino acids. Germline V CDR1 and CDR2: MNHEY, SMNVEV (reference sequence). In nucleotides, the CDR3 is TGTGCCAGCATTTTCGCCGGCGAGCAGTACTTC. Residues: CASIFAGEQYF.

This clonotype appeared a few times. The rearrangement joins TRBV20-1 to TRBJ2-1; tentatively, D is TRBD2 (5 bases). Per the germline V gene, CDR1 is DFQATT and CDR2 is SNEGSKA (reference sequence). The CDR3 contains 13 residues. The V end was cut by 1 base, the J end by 7 bases, with 11 bases between. CDR3 nucleotides: TGCAGTGCTAGAGCCCTAACGGGGAATGAGCAGTTCTTC. Translation: CSARALTGNEQFF.

This clonotype was counted between two and nine times. CDR3 region: CASSLRQNADTQYF. The CDR3 region has the DNA TGTGCCAGCAGCCTCCGACAGAATGCAGATACGCAGTATTTT. This rearrangement joins TRBV7-9 to TRBJ2-3; the D gene is possibly TRBD1 (5 bases). From germline, CDR1 is SEHNR and CDR2 FQNEAQ (reference sequence). The V end lost 5 bases, the J end lost 4 bases, and 13 bases lay between the germline ends. The CDR3 loop spans 14 amino acids.

This rearrangement joins TRBV24-1 to TRBJ2-3; 8 bases map to TRBD2. The germline CDR1 and CDR2 sequences are KGHDR and SFDVKD. The CDR3 is 14 amino acids. The junction had 4 bases not matched to a gene; V was cut back by 6 bases and J by 3 bases. CDR3 region: CATSQREWTDTQYF. The CDR3 nucleotides are TGTGCCACCAGTCAGCGGGAGTGGACAGATACGCAGTATTTT.

This clonotype has just a few counts. The V call is TRBV6-6, the J call TRBJ2-6; no reliable D call. The V gene lost 2 bases and the J gene lost 3 bases, with 11 bases spanning the gap. Germline lookup yields CDR1 MNHNY and CDR2 SVGAGI (reference sequence). The CDR3 length is 16 residues. The CDR3 loop is CASSYGEGRGANVLTF. The CDR3 DNA sequence: TGTGCCAGCAGTTACGGGGAAGGGCGTGGGGCCAACGTCCTGACTTTC.

The genes are TRBV10-3 and TRBJ2-5; weak D call: TRBD1 (6 bases). This CDR3 has 11 residues. In germline, CDR1 is ENHRY, CDR2 SYGVKD. Trimming pared 8 bases from V and 5 bases from J, leaving 9 bases between. The CDR3 loop reads CAILRGETQYF. CDR3 sequence (DNA): TGTGCCATCCTGAGGGGGGAGACCCAGTACTTC.

The chain joins TRBV20-1 to TRBJ1-6; D perhaps matches TRBD1 (5 bases). The V gene lost 6 bases and the J gene lost 14 bases, with 23 bases spanning the gap. This CDR3 is built from 14 residues. Germline CDR1 DFQATT, CDR2 SNEGSKA (reference sequence). CDR3 sequence (DNA): TGCAGTGCAAACCCCTGGGACTCGTTTTCGACCCTCCACTTT. It encodes CSANPWDSFSTLHF.

The rearrangement joins TRBV7-2 to TRBJ2-1, with D uncertain. Per the germline V gene, CDR1 is SGHTA and CDR2 is FQGNSA. The CDR3 has 15 amino acids. V dropped 1 base and J dropped 0 bases, with 7 bases sitting between them. DNA of the CDR3: TGTGCCAGCAGCTTAGAATACAACTCCTACAATGAGCAGTTCTTC. Translated, it gives CASSLEYNSYNEQFF.

V is TRBV24-1 and J is TRBJ1-1, with D perhaps TRBD1 (6 bases). The V gene's germline CDR1 is KGHDR and CDR2 SFDVKD. Trimming removed 4 bases from V and 4 bases from J, with 9 bases in between. The length of the CDR3 is 13 residues. CDR3 in amino acids: CATSEGATTEAFF. The CDR3 nucleotides are TGTGCCACCAGTGAGGGGGCGACCACTGAAGCTTTCTTT.

The chain joins TRBV7-9 to TRBJ2-1; 14 bases agree with TRBD2. V trimming: 4 bases; J trimming: 10 bases; junction bases outside the gene matches: 12. The CDR3 extends over 17 amino acids. CDR1 and CDR2 (germline): SEHNR, FQNEAQ (reference sequence). CDR3 DNA: TGTGCCAGCAGCTCCACCTCGACTAGCGGGGGGGCAGGGGAGCAGTTCTTC. Amino acid sequence: CASSSTSTSGGAGEQFF.

The CDR3 DNA follows: TGCGCCAGCAGCCCAGTGGGGGGGAAATACAATGAGCAGTTCTTC. It yields the protein CASSPVGGKYNEQFF. The V call is TRBV4-1, the J call TRBJ2-1, with 7 positions matching TRBD2. Germline values: CDR1 MGHRA, CDR2 YSYEKL. Trimming cost V 4 bases and J 4 bases; bases outside gene matches: 7. The length of the CDR3 is 15 residues.

The CDR3 reads CASSGVSARDNEQFF. The CDR3 coding sequence is TGTGCCAGCAGCGGAGTCAGCGCCCGGGACAATGAGCAGTTCTTC. This chain connects TRBV9 to TRBJ2-1; no reliable D call. V was shortened by 3 bases and J by 5 bases, with 15 bases between the two germline ends. The CDR3 sequence is 15 residues long. Germline CDR1 reads SGDLS; CDR2 reads YYNGEE.

This clonotype has just a few counts. This sequence joins TRBV10-3 and TRBJ1-2; the match to TRBD1 covers 8 bases. The CDR3 runs 15 residues. Germline CDR1 reads ENHRY; CDR2 reads SYGVKD. J was trimmed by 7 bases and V by 0 bases; bases with no gene match: 7. The CDR3 loop is CAISESGRGLGGYTF. The DNA for the CDR3 is TGTGCCATCAGTGAGTCTGGCAGGGGGCTTGGTGGCTACACCTTC.

The V call is TRBV2, the J call TRBJ2-3; 8 bases match TRBD2. This CDR3 comprises 20 residues. The germline V gene has CDR1 SNHLY and CDR2 FYNNEI. The J segment lost 0 bases and the V segment lost 3 bases, leaving 17 bases of the junction unmatched. Here the CDR3 reads CASSDRWASGRLTSTDTQYF. As DNA, the CDR3 is TGTGCCAGCAGTGATAGGTGGGCTAGCGGGCGTCTTACTAGCACAGATACGCAGTATTTT.

The V gene is TRBV20-1, the J gene TRBJ1-4; 7 bases align to TRBD1. The CDR3 has 15 amino acids. CDR1 and CDR2 (germline): DFQATT, SNEGSKA (reference sequence). V shed 0 bases and J 7 bases; nucleotides not matched to a gene: 8. CDR3 coding DNA: TGCAGTGCTAGAGATTTGACAGGGCTAGGTGAAAAACTGTTTTTT. Translated, it gives CSARDLTGLGEKLFF.

This chain links TRBV7-8 with TRBJ2-1; D may be TRBD1 (5 bases). Germline V gene lookup returns CDR1 SGHVS and CDR2 FQNEAQ. CDR3 length equals 18 residues. The V end was cut by 8 bases, the J end by 4 bases, with 27 bases between. CDR3 sequence reads: CASQVRRLQELLYNEQFF. The CDR3 bases are TGTGCCAGCCAAGTCCGGCGGTTACAGGAGCTATTGTACAATGAGCAGTTCTTC.